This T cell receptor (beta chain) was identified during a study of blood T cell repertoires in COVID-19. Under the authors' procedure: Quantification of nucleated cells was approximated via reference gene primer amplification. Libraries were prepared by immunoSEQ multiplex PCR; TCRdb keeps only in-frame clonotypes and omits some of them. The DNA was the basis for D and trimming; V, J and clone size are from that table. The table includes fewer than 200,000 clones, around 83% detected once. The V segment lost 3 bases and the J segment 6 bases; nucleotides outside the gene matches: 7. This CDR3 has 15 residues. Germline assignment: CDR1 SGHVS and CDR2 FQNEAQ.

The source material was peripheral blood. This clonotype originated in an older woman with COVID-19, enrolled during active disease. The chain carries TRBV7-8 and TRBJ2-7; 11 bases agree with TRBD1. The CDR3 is CASSFFPGTGGEQYF. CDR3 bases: TGTGCCAGCAGCTTTTTCCCCGGGACAGGGGGCGAGCAGTACTTC.